A single sample gave rise to the 29 T cell receptor beta chains below, sequenced in a study of blood T cell repertoires in COVID-19. Repertoires were generated with immunoSEQ multiplex PCR, while TCRdb's copy carries only in-frame clones and drops some. The sample includes about 280,000 clones, 85% seen only once; the top ten take approximately 12%. The sequenced material came from peripheral blood. Source of these receptors: a human donor in a cohort sampled during active COVID-19.

CDR3 loop: CATTPGQTGNEQYF. For the CDR3, the DNA is TGTGCCACTACTCCAGGGCAGACTGGGAACGAGCAGTACTTC. The chain uses TRBV7-2 and TRBJ2-7; D might be TRBD1 (5 bases). Germline V CDR1 and CDR2: SGHTA, FQGNSA. The CDR3 length is 14 residues. V was clipped by 10 bases and J by 5 bases, with 21 bases between them.

V and J are TRBV12-3 or TRBV12-4 and TRBJ2-7; tentative D call: TRBD1 (5 bases). V was shortened by 6 bases and J by 5 bases, with 11 bases between the two germline ends. The CDR3 totals 12 residues. CDR3 sequence (DNA): TGTGCCAGCAGCCAACAGGTCCACGAGCAGTACTTC. It codes for CASSQQVHEQYF.

CDR3 sequence reads: CASSPLGQNYEQYF. The DNA of the CDR3 is TGTGCCAGCTCACCATTGGGACAGAACTACGAGCAGTACTTC. This sequence joins TRBV18 and TRBJ2-7, with 7 positions matching TRBD1. The CDR3 consists of 14 residues. Germline V lookup: CDR1 KGHSH, CDR2 LQKENI. J lost 3 bases, V lost 2 bases, and 4 bases had no gene match.

The V gene is TRBV28, the J gene TRBJ2-4; TRBD2 aligns across 11 bases. J lost 5 bases, V lost 6 bases, and 6 bases had no gene match. Germline V lookup: CDR1 MDHEN, CDR2 SYDVKM. CDR3 length equals 15 residues. CDR3 residues: CASSQGLAGQNIQYF. CDR3 nucleotide sequence: TGTGCCAGCAGCCAAGGACTAGCGGGCCAAAACATTCAGTACTTC.

The chain is built from TRBV4-1 and TRBJ1-5; the D gene is possibly TRBD1 (5 bases). The CDR3 runs to 17 residues. V was clipped by 1 base and J by 6 bases, with 19 bases between them. Germline-derived CDR1 and CDR2 are MGHRA and YSYEKL. The CDR3 nucleotides are TGCGCCAGCAGCCAAGTGAAGTCGGGGGGTGGACGTCAGCCCCAGCATTTT. Residues: CASSQVKSGGGRQPQHF.

This clone was observed once. The chain couples TRBV4-1 to TRBJ2-1, with 10 bases lining up with TRBD2. V lost 4 bases, J lost 14 bases, and 5 bases stayed unmatched. CDR3 length equals 12 residues. Germline V lookup: CDR1 MGHRA, CDR2 YSYEKL. The CDR3 loop reads CASSLAGGFKFF. In DNA form, the CDR3 reads TGCGCCAGCAGCCTAGCGGGAGGCTTTAAGTTCTTC.

The chain uses TRBV18 and TRBJ1-6; 12 bases agree with TRBD1. The CDR3 runs to 15 residues. V shed 3 bases and J 11 bases; nucleotides not matched to a gene: 5. Per germline, CDR1 KGHSH and CDR2 LQKENI. The CDR3: CASSPSGTGGTPLHF. The CDR3 DNA sequence: TGTGCCAGCTCACCCTCCGGGACAGGGGGCACACCCCTCCACTTT. The full variable domain, with the rest looked up from reference TRBV18 and TRBJ1-6, is NAGVMQNPRHLVRRRGQEARLRCSPMKGHSHVYWYRQLPEEGLKFMVYLQKENIIDESGMPKERFSAEFPKEGPSILRIQQVVRGDSAAYFCASSPSGTGGTPLHFGNGTRLTVT.

The chain couples TRBV6-6 to TRBJ2-7, with D maybe TRBD1 (6 bases). Germline CDR1 MNHNY, CDR2 SVGAGI (reference sequence). Deletions cut 5 bases from V and 3 bases from J, with 11 bases between. The CDR3 is made up of 13 amino acids. Written as DNA, the CDR3 is TGTGCCAGCAGTCTGACAGGAAACTACGAGCAGTACTTC. It codes for CASSLTGNYEQYF.

The V gene is TRBV14, the J gene TRBJ1-3; no definite D call. Germline V CDR1 and CDR2: SGHDN, FVKESK. This CDR3 region has 16 residues. Trimming removed 0 bases from V and 3 bases from J, with 12 bases in between. The CDR3 spells CASSQDPGSDGNTIYF. In DNA, the CDR3 is TGTGCCAGCAGCCAAGATCCAGGTTCTGATGGAAACACCATATATTTT.

The chain has TRBV6-5 and TRBJ1-2; D might be TRBD1 (5 bases). Germline loops: CDR1 MNHEY, CDR2 SVGAGI. Deletions cut 6 bases from V and 1 base from J, with 12 bases between. The length of the CDR3 is 14 residues. The CDR3 loop is CASREQGINYGYTF. In DNA form, the CDR3 reads TGTGCCAGCAGGGAGCAGGGAATTAACTATGGCTACACCTTC.

The chain carries TRBV11-3 and TRBJ2-7; 7 nucleotides match TRBD2. The CDR3 sequence is 14 residues long. The germline V gene has CDR1 SGHNT and CDR2 YENEEA. J lost 0 bases, V lost 3 bases, and 2 bases had no gene match. The CDR3 sequence is CASSLGGSSYEQYF. CDR3 sequence (DNA): TGTGCCAGCAGCTTGGGCGGGAGCTCCTACGAGCAGTACTTC.

The genes are TRBV4-3 and TRBJ1-1; TRBD1 aligns across 7 bases. Per the germline V gene, CDR1 is LGHNA and CDR2 is YSLEER. CDR3 length: 15 residues. V lost 4 bases and J lost 0; bases outside the gene matches: 5. In DNA, the CDR3 is TGCGCCAGCAGCCGATTGACAGGGTTGAACACTGAAGCTTTCTTT. This codes for CASSRLTGLNTEAFF.

V gene TRBV27 combines with J gene TRBJ2-1; a weak D match, TRBD2 (5 bases). The CDR3 loop spans 15 amino acids. Between the trimmed V and J ends, which lost 7 bases and 0 bases, there was a span of 13 bases. Germline loops: CDR1 MNHEY, CDR2 SMNVEV (reference sequence). CDR3 sequence (DNA): TGTGCCAGCACCGCTGCGGGTGGCTCCTACAATGAGCAGTTCTTC. Translation: CASTAAGGSYNEQFF.

The V call is TRBV2, the J call TRBJ1-1, with TRBD1 matching over 10 bases. Losses at the gene ends were 6 bases for V and 5 bases for J; bases not matched to a gene: 9. The germline CDR1 and CDR2 sequences are SNHLY and FYNNEI. The CDR3 is made up of 15 amino acids. CDR3 sequence reads: CASRPDRGRRTEAFF. CDR3 in DNA: TGTGCCAGCAGACCTGACAGGGGGCGCCGAACTGAAGCTTTCTTT.

CDR3 nucleotides: TGTGCCAGTAGTATCTCAGCGGGCACAGATACGCAGTATTTT. Translating it yields CASSISAGTDTQYF. The V gene is TRBV19, the J gene TRBJ2-3; possible D gene TRBD2, 5 bases. The CDR3 contains 14 residues. Germline-derived CDR1 and CDR2 are LNHDA and SQIVND (reference sequence). The V gene lost 3 bases and the J gene lost 1 base, with 8 bases spanning the gap.

This chain uses TRBV24-1 with TRBJ1-2, with TRBD1 matching 8 bases. The J segment lost 7 bases and the V segment lost 1 base, leaving 4 bases of the junction unmatched. The CDR3 has 14 amino acids. CDR1 is KGHDR and CDR2 is SFDVKD in the germline V gene. CDR3 protein: CATSDFDRGGGYTF. CDR3 in DNA: TGTGCCACCAGTGATTTTGACAGGGGCGGTGGCTACACCTTC.

The chain uses TRBV5-1 and TRBJ2-5; a possible D gene is TRBD2 (5 bases). The V and J ends lost 4 bases and 1 base respectively, with 11 bases between them. Germline values: CDR1 SGHRS, CDR2 YFSETQ. The CDR3 contains 14 residues. The CDR3 DNA follows: TGCGCCAGCAGCATCGCTAGCAGCCAAGAGACCCAGTACTTC. Encoded protein: CASSIASSQETQYF.

The CDR3 DNA follows: TGTGCCAGCAGCCCAGCGGGGGGCCTATCCGGGGAGCTGTTTTTT. Its translation: CASSPAGGLSGELFF. The chain is built from TRBV7-9 and TRBJ2-2, with 9 bases lining up with TRBD2. Germline V CDR1 and CDR2: SEHNR, FQNEAQ (reference sequence). This CDR3 contains 15 residues. Trimming cost V 5 bases and J 6 bases; bases outside gene matches: 7.

The chain carries TRBV14 and TRBJ1-2, with TRBD1 as a possible D gene (5 bases). This CDR3 is 15 amino acids long. Germline lookup yields CDR1 SGHDN and CDR2 FVKESK. With 4 bases removed from V and 2 bases from J, the gap between germline ends came to 14 bases. As DNA, the CDR3 is TGTGCCAGCAGCCTGACAGCAACCTTCAACTATGGCTACACCTTC. It is translated as CASSLTATFNYGYTF.

This chain joins TRBV18 and TRBJ1-5, with 7 bases fitting TRBD1. V shed 2 bases and J 6 bases; nucleotides not matched to a gene: 7. The CDR3 runs 15 residues. CDR1 is KGHSH and CDR2 is LQKENI in the germline V gene. CDR3 DNA sequence: TGTGCCAGCTCACCAGCGGGACAGAGTAGTCAGCCCCAGCATTTT. Protein sequence: CASSPAGQSSQPQHF.

The V call is TRBV19, the J call TRBJ2-5, with 7 bases aligning to TRBD2. Germline loops: CDR1 LNHDA, CDR2 SQIVND (reference sequence). The CDR3 sequence is 13 residues long. J lost 7 bases, V lost 5 bases, and 7 bases had no gene match. This chain's CDR3 is CASSPRTRGTQYF. The CDR3 DNA reads as TGTGCCAGTAGTCCGAGGACTAGAGGGACCCAGTACTTC.

This chain links TRBV30 with TRBJ1-1, with D unclear. V gave up 4 bases and J gave up 13 bases, with 13 bases separating them. The germline V gene encodes CDR1 GTSNPN and CDR2 SVGIG (reference sequence). The CDR3 spans 10 residues. The CDR3 DNA follows: TGTGCCTGGAATCTTGCCACGGGTTTCTTT. It encodes CAWNLATGFF.

J is TRBJ1-1 and V is TRBV25-1, with 9 nucleotides matching TRBD1. Germline-derived CDR1 and CDR2 are MGHDK and SYGVNS. The CDR3 covers 13 residues. J was trimmed by 8 bases and V by 8 bases; bases with no gene match: 9. The CDR3 is CASCRLGQGEAFF. The CDR3 nucleotides read TGTGCCAGCTGCCGCCTAGGACAGGGGGAAGCTTTCTTT.

The rearrangement joins TRBV6-5 to TRBJ2-3; possibly TRBD1 for D (5 bases). V was pared by 0 bases and J by 0 bases, with 7 bases between. CDR1 MNHEY and CDR2 SVGAGI come from the germline V gene. The CDR3 consists of 15 residues. CDR3 residues: CASSYSRQSTDTQYF. CDR3 bases: TGTGCCAGCAGTTACTCTCGACAGAGCACAGATACGCAGTATTTT.

CDR3 in amino acids: CASSSMGGYTF. CDR3 DNA sequence: TGTGCCAGCAGTTCGATGGGCGGCTACACCTTC. The chain carries TRBV28 and TRBJ1-2; D call uncertain. The V end was cut by 4 bases, the J end by 8 bases, with 8 bases between. The CDR3 totals 11 residues. The V gene's germline CDR1 is MDHEN and CDR2 SYDVKM.

This chain joins TRBV7-8 and TRBJ2-6; tentative D call: TRBD1 (6 bases). The CDR3 totals 18 residues. The germline V gene has CDR1 SGHVS and CDR2 FQNEAQ. The V end was cut by 1 base, the J end by 1 base, with 14 bases between. For the CDR3, the DNA is TGTGCCAGCAGCTTAGTCAGGGGAAAGATATCTGGGGCCAACGTCCTGACTTTC. This translates into CASSLVRGKISGANVLTF.

This clone showed up just once. The rearrangement uses TRBV6-2 or TRBV6-3 and TRBJ2-7; TRBD2 matches at 8 bases. CDR1 and CDR2 (germline): MNHEY, SVGEGT. V lost 6 bases and J lost 4; bases outside the gene matches: 8. CDR3 length: 14 amino acids. CDR3 sequence reads: CASSRTSPAYEQYF. DNA for the CDR3: TGTGCCAGCAGCAGGACTAGCCCGGCTTACGAGCAGTACTTC.

This chain's CDR3 is CASSKGTTNTGELFF. CDR3 DNA: TGTGCCAGCAGCAAAGGGACTACGAACACCGGGGAGCTGTTTTTT. V is TRBV7-9 and J is TRBJ2-2; 7 bases line up with TRBD2. The CDR3 covers 15 residues. J was trimmed by 0 bases and V by 5 bases; bases with no gene match: 3. Germline V gene lookup returns CDR1 SEHNR and CDR2 FQNEAQ (reference sequence).

The chain is built from TRBV3-1 (or the pseudogene TRBV3-2) and TRBJ1-2; unclear D gene. CDR1 and CDR2 (germline): LGHDT, YNNKEL (reference sequence). Trimming took 1 base from V and 3 from J, leaving 6 bases between them. This CDR3 comprises 13 residues. The CDR3, as DNA: TGTGCCAGCAGCCAAGCTTCGGACTATGGCTACACCTTC. Translation: CASSQASDYGYTF.